Below are 13 T cell receptor beta chains sequenced from a single sample in a study of blood T cell repertoires in COVID-19. Measured with immunoSEQ multiplex PCR; TCRdb has only the in-frame clones, and not every one. The sample lists around 180,000 clones, about 82% occurring once. Sequences were obtained from PBMCs or T cells enriched from blood (not recorded which). Receptors were obtained from a woman in her 30s who had recovered from COVID-19.

The chain employs TRBV3-1 (or the pseudogene TRBV3-2) and TRBJ2-7; TRBD1 matches 7 bases. Germline CDR1 LGHDT, CDR2 YNNKEL (reference sequence). V lost 4 bases, J lost 7 bases, and 10 bases stayed unmatched. The CDR3 is 14 residues long. CDR3 region: CASSPAGGQYEQYF. The CDR3 DNA is TGTGCCAGCAGCCCGGCAGGGGGACAGTATGAGCAGTACTTC.

The V and J genes are TRBV5-4 and TRBJ2-7; 11 bases align to TRBD1. The CDR3 covers 16 residues. Germline CDR1 SGHNT, CDR2 YYREEE (reference sequence). V dropped 4 bases and J dropped 3; count of bases not matched to a gene: 9. The CDR3: CASSRYGQGANYEQYF. The CDR3 DNA reads TGTGCCAGCAGCCGATACGGACAGGGGGCCAACTACGAGCAGTACTTC.

The V gene is TRBV7-6, the J gene TRBJ2-2; D is unresolved. Germline assignment: CDR1 SGHVS and CDR2 FNYEAQ. This CDR3 has 15 residues. Trimming cost V 5 bases and J 1 base, with 11 bases left between them. CDR3 amino acids: CASSPQIMNTGELFF. The CDR3 DNA reads as TGTGCCAGCAGCCCACAGATCATGAACACCGGGGAGCTGTTTTTT.

This chain links TRBV5-1 with TRBJ1-1; weak D call: TRBD1 (6 bases). V lost 4 bases and J lost 3, with 13 bases in between. CDR1 is SGHRS, CDR2 YFSETQ, per germline. The CDR3 extends over 14 amino acids. As DNA, the CDR3 is TGCGCCAGCAGCACCACAGGGTCCGACACTGAAGCTTTCTTT. Its translation is CASSTTGSDTEAFF.

V gene TRBV27 combines with J gene TRBJ2-1; 10 nucleotides line up with TRBD2. Trimming took 2 bases from V and 3 from J; bases not matched to a gene: 10. Germline V lookup: CDR1 MNHEY, CDR2 SMNVEV (reference sequence). CDR3 length: 18 residues. CDR3 in DNA: TGTGCCAGCAGTTTACCCCCCTGGACTAGCGGAGTCTACAATGAGCAGTTCTTC. This sequence encodes CASSLPPWTSGVYNEQFF.

The rearrangement links TRBV19 to TRBJ2-7; the D gene is possibly TRBD1 (6 bases). CDR1 LNHDA and CDR2 SQIVND come from the germline V gene (reference sequence). Trimming pared 8 bases from V and 0 bases from J, leaving 14 bases between. CDR3 length: 14 residues. CDR3 in amino acids: CASSSDSSSYEQYF. DNA of the CDR3: TGTGCCAGTTCCTCGGACAGCAGCTCCTACGAGCAGTACTTC.

In its sample, this clone was seen many times. The genes are TRBV28 and TRBJ2-7, with TRBD1 identical over 9 bases. V was pared by 5 bases and J by 5 bases, with 10 bases of the junction left unmatched. Germline assignment: CDR1 MDHEN and CDR2 SYDVKM. CDR3 length: 15 residues. CDR3 region: CASSPLTGGRNEQYF. The CDR3 nucleotides are TGTGCCAGCAGTCCCCTGACAGGGGGAAGGAACGAGCAGTACTTC.

The V gene is TRBV11-1, the J gene TRBJ2-1; D is ambiguous. V shed 3 bases and J shed 6 bases, with 3 bases lying between them. Germline CDR1 SGHAT, CDR2 FQDESV (reference sequence). This CDR3 spans 11 amino acids. Here the CDR3 reads CASSFSNEQFF. CDR3 coding DNA: TGTGCCAGCAGCTTCAGCAATGAGCAGTTCTTC.

This rearrangement joins TRBV7-8 to TRBJ2-4; possible D gene TRBD2, 5 bases. This CDR3 comprises 16 residues. With 5 bases removed from V and 1 base from J, the gap between germline ends came to 15 bases. Germline V gives CDR1 SGHVS, CDR2 FQNEAQ. The CDR3 DNA reads TGTGCCAGCAGCCCGCAACTAGTCGGGGCCAAAAACATTCAGTACTTC. This gives the protein CASSPQLVGAKNIQYF.

In its sample, this clone was seen once. This sequence joins TRBV28 and TRBJ1-1; D is unresolved. V dropped 1 base and J dropped 1 base, with 10 bases sitting between them. The CDR3 is made up of 15 amino acids. CDR1 is MDHEN, CDR2 SYDVKM, per germline. CDR3 amino acids: CASSLSEGTNTEAFF. The CDR3 DNA follows: TGTGCCAGCAGTTTATCGGAGGGAACGAACACTGAAGCTTTCTTT.

The chain carries TRBV7-9 and TRBJ1-1; D unresolved. Germline loops: CDR1 SEHNR, CDR2 FQNEAQ (reference sequence). The CDR3 loop spans 14 amino acids. The V and J ends lost 2 bases and 4 bases respectively, with 11 bases between them. CDR3 DNA sequence: TGTGCCAGCAGCTTATTAAGCGGTGGCACTGAAGCTTTCTTT. Its protein product is CASSLLSGGTEAFF.

V gene TRBV19 combines with J gene TRBJ2-7; 12 nucleotides agree with TRBD1. CDR1 is LNHDA, CDR2 SQIVND, per germline (reference sequence). V was clipped by 3 bases and J by 2 bases; unmatched bases: 8. CDR3 length: 17 amino acids. The CDR3 is CASSIGTGGEITYEQYF. CDR3 in DNA: TGTGCCAGTAGTATTGGGACAGGGGGCGAAATCACCTACGAGCAGTACTTC. The whole variable domain, filled in from reference TRBV19 and TRBJ2-7, reads DGGITQSPKYLFRKEGQNVTLSCEQNLNHDAMYWYRQDPGQGLRLIYYSQIVNDFQKGDIAEGYSVSREKKESFPLTVTSAQKNPTAFYLCASSIGTGGEITYEQYFGPGTRLTVT.

The V gene is TRBV5-1, the J gene TRBJ2-2; 12 bases agree with TRBD1. Germline V gives CDR1 SGHRS, CDR2 YFSETQ. The CDR3 has 17 amino acids. The V gene end was trimmed by 0 bases and the J gene end by 3 bases; junction bases not matched to a gene: 3. The CDR3 DNA follows: TGCGCCAGCAGCTTGGAGGGACAGGGGGCCTACACCGGGGAGCTGTTTTTT. Protein product: CASSLEGQGAYTGELFF.